This T cell receptor (beta chain) was obtained from a study of T cell responses to AZD1222 COVID-19 vaccine. The repertoire was sequenced with immunoSEQ multiplex PCR; TCRdb's copy has only in-frame clones and lacks some. This sample yields fewer than 200,000 clones, of which around 94% are seen a single time; roughly 1.7% belongs to the top ten. Analysis merged second doses at about 4 or about 12 weeks. Findings of the study overall: Breadth and depth of Spike-specific TCRs rose after two AZD1222 doses.

Deletions cut 0 bases from V and 0 bases from J, with 10 bases between. CDR1 SGDLS and CDR2 YYNGEE come from the germline V gene. The CDR3 runs 16 residues. A remark on this clone: Its cognate antigen is unknown.

Material: peripheral blood, obtained 28 days after the second AZD1222 dose. The source is an adult who received the AZD1222 COVID-19 vaccine. V gene TRBV9 combines with J gene TRBJ1-3; no reliable D call. This CDR3 reads CASSVGPAVSGNTIYF. The CDR3 nucleotides are TGTGCCAGCAGCGTAGGCCCCGCTGTCTCTGGAAACACCATATATTTT. Complete variable domain (other parts from reference TRBV9 and TRBJ1-3): DSGVTQTPKHLITATGQRVTLRCSPRSGDLSVYWYQQSLDQGLQFLIQYYNGEERAKGNILERFSAQQFPDLHSELNLSSLELGDSALYFCASSVGPAVSGNTIYFGEGSWLTVV.